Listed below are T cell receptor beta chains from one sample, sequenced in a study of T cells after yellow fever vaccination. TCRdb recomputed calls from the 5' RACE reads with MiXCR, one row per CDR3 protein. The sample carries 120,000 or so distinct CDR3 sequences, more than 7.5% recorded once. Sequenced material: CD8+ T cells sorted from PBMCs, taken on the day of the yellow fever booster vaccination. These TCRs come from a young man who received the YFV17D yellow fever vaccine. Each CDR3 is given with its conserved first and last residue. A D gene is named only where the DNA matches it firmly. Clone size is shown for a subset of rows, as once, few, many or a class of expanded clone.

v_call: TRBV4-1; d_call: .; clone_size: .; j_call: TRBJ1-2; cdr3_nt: TGCGCCAGCAGCCAAAATGTTTATGGGATCTATGGCTACACCTTC; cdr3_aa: CASSQNVYGIYGYTF
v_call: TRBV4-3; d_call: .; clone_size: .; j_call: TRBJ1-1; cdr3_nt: TGCGCCAGCAGCCAAGATGGTGGAAGTGGGGCTTTCTTT; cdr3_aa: CASSQDGGSGAFF
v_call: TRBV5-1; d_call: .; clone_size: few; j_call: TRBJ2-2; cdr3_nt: TGCGCCAGCAGCTTGGTGGGGACCCCAGCGGGGGAGCTGTTTTTT; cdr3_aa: CASSLVGTPAGELFF
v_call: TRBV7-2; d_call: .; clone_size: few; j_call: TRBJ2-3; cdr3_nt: TGTGCCAGCAGCTCTGGGGACAAGCGGTACACAGATACGCAGTATTTT; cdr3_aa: CASSSGDKRYTDTQYF
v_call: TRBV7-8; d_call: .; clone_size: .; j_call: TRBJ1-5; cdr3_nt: TGTGCCAGCAGCCCTACAAGCTTAGGCAATCAGCCCCAGCATTTT; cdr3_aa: CASSPTSLGNQPQHF
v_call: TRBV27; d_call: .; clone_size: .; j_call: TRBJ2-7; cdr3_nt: TGTGCCAGCGCGGGGCTAGGGGCTTCAGGGCTCTACGAGCAGTACTTC; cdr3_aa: CASAGLGASGLYEQYF
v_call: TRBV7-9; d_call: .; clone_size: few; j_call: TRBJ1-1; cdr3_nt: TGTGCCAGCAGCCCCTTGCGCACTGAAGCTTTCTTT; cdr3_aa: CASSPLRTEAFF
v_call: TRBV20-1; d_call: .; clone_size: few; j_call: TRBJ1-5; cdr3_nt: TGCAGTGCTAGAATCGGCAGGGAAGTTTATAGCAATCAGCCCCAGCATTTT; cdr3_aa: CSARIGREVYSNQPQHF
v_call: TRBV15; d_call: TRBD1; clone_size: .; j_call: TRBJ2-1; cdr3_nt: TGTGCCACCAGCGAGGGACAGATTTACAATGAGCAGTTCTTC; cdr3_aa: CATSEGQIYNEQFF
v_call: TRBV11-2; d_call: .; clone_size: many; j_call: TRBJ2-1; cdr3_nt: TGTGCCAGCAGCCTTACTAGTTGGGACTACAATGAGCAGTTCTTC; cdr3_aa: CASSLTSWDYNEQFF
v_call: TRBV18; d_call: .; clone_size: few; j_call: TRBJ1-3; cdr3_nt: TGTGCCACCACGGGGGCATACTCTGGAAACACCATATATTTT; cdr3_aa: CATTGAYSGNTIYF
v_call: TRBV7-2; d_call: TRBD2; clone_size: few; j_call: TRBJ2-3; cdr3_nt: TGTGCCCAAGCTGGGGAGGGCCGCGCAGATACGCAGTATTTT; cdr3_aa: CAQAGEGRADTQYF
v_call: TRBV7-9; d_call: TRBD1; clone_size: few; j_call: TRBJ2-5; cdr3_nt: TGTGCCAGCAGGCCCGGGACAGGGGGCTGGGAGACCCAGTACTTC; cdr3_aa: CASRPGTGGWETQYF
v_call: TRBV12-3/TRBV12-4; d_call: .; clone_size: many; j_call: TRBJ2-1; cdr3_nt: TGTGCCAGCAGTTTATCTCTAGCTCCTTACAATGAGCAGTTCTTC; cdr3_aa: CASSLSLAPYNEQFF
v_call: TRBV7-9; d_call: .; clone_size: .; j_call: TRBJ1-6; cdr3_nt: TGTGCCAGCAGCCAACCAGGTGGGGGCAAGTCACCCCTCCACTTT; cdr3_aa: CASSQPGGGKSPLHF
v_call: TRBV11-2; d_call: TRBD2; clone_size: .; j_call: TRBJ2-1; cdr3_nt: TGTGCCAGCAGCTTAGGGCGGGGGGTACTCGGTGACAATGAGCAGTTCTTC; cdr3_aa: CASSLGRGVLGDNEQFF